This T cell receptor beta chain was sequenced for a study of CDR3 diversity in severe acne. The CDR3 totals 12 residues. Germline V gene data show CDR1 as ENHRY and CDR2 as SYGVKD. TCRdb analysed the PCR reads with MiXCR anew, one entry per CDR3 protein. Of about 90,000 distinct CDR3 sequences listed, around 50% were seen once; the top ten hold about 9.9%. A note on this clonotype: Relative to the germline gene, one junction end is altered; a read error may explain this.

Sequences were obtained from blood. The rearrangement joins TRBV10-3 to TRBJ1-5; D unresolved. The receptor was derived from a male donor with severe acne vulgaris. The CDR3 here is CASSGVSQPQHF. Written as DNA, the CDR3 is TGTGCCAGCAGTGGGGTTAGCCAGCCCCAGCATTTT.